This is a list of T cell receptor beta chains from one sample in a study of T cells after yellow fever vaccination. TCRdb called the 5' RACE reads again in MiXCR, with one record for every CDR3 protein. The sample has about 14,000 distinct CDR3 sequences, 6% to 9.5% seen once. The sample here was PBMCs, either bulk or a sorted T-cell subset (CD4+, CD8+, memory, or dextramer-sorted; not recorded which), taken on the day of the yellow fever booster vaccination. The receptors shown here come from a man between 18 and 35 years old who received the YFV17D yellow fever vaccine. CDR3s include the opening cysteine and the closing phenylalanine or tryptophan. Fields, in order: V gene, clone size, D gene, J gene, CDR3 protein, CDR3 DNA. D genes are given only for firm matches. The size of a clone is reported for some rows only, either as once, few or many, or as a class for expanded clones.

TRBV20-1	many	-	TRBJ1-5	CSARTPSDNQPQHF	TGCAGTGCCAGGACTCCCTCAGACAATCAGCCCCAGCATTTT
TRBV10-3	many	TRBD1	TRBJ1-5	CATTGESNQPQHF	TGTGCCACTACAGGGGAAAGCAATCAGCCCCAGCATTTT
TRBV7-3	many	-	TRBJ1-6	CASSYDPRDSPLHF	TGTGCCAGCAGCTACGACCCGCGGGATTCACCCCTCCACTTT
TRBV10-3	many	-	TRBJ1-3	CAISDPDVSGNTIYF	TGTGCCATCAGTGACCCAGATGTCTCTGGAAACACCATATATTTT
TRBV5-4	many	-	TRBJ2-7	CASSFGFDSPSYEQYF	TGTGCCAGCAGCTTTGGGTTTGACAGCCCATCCTACGAGCAGTACTTC
TRBV12-3/TRBV12-4	many	TRBD1	TRBJ2-2	CASRGQGRAGELFF	TGTGCCAGCAGAGGACAGGGACGGGCCGGGGAGCTGTTTTTT
TRBV27	many	-	TRBJ1-5	CASSWGHSNQPQHF	TGTGCCAGCAGTTGGGGACATAGCAATCAGCCCCAGCATTTT
TRBV7-8	many	-	TRBJ1-3	CASSLSRGNTIYF	TGTGCCAGCAGCTTGAGCCGTGGGAACACCATATATTTT
TRBV12-3/TRBV12-4	medium-sized	-	TRBJ2-5	CASSPVGVGETQYF	TGTGCCAGCAGCCCGGTCGGGGTGGGGGAGACCCAGTACTTC
TRBV4-2	many	TRBD1	TRBJ2-5	CASSRQGEGTQYF	TGTGCCAGCAGCCGACAGGGGGAAGGGACCCAGTACTTC
TRBV7-2	many	-	TRBJ1-1	CASSPRLRTEAFF	TGTGCCAGCAGCCCCCGTCTGAGGACTGAAGCTTTCTTT
TRBV4-2	medium-sized	TRBD1	TRBJ2-7	CASSQVSGQGGTYEQYF	TGTGCCAGCAGCCAAGTGTCGGGACAGGGAGGAACCTACGAGCAGTACTTC
TRBV5-1	-	TRBD1	TRBJ2-7	CASSLDTGGYEQYF	TGCGCCAGCAGCTTGGATACAGGGGGTTACGAGCAGTACTTC
TRBV7-2	many	-	TRBJ2-2	CASSLRQIGELFF	TGTGCCAGCAGCTTAAGGCAGATCGGGGAGCTGTTTTTT